These 12 T cell receptor beta chains came from one sample sequenced in a study of control samples from healthy donors and cancer patients. TCRdb keeps only in-frame clones here, not all; method: immunoSEQ multiplex PCR. Among over 100,000 clones, approximately 92% were seen once, and the ten largest hold 2.5%. The sequenced material came from blood. The receptors were gathered from a middle-aged man in good health.

The chain is built from TRBV2 and TRBJ2-1, with D maybe TRBD1 (6 bases). This CDR3 is 13 amino acids long. Germline-derived CDR1 and CDR2 are SNHLY and FYNNEI. The germline V and J ends were trimmed by 5 bases and 7 bases, with 12 bases remaining between them. Here the CDR3 reads CASSWTRGNEQFF. CDR3 nucleotides: TGTGCCAGCAGTTGGACGAGGGGGAATGAGCAGTTCTTC. The full variable domain, its missing parts supplied by reference TRBV2 and TRBJ2-1, is EPEVTQTPSHQVTQMGQEVILRCVPISNHLYFYWYRQILGQKVEFLVSFYNNEISEKSEIFDDQFSVERPDGSNFTLKIRSTKLEDSAMYFCASSWTRGNEQFFGPGTRLTVL.

The chain joins TRBV6-1 to TRBJ1-2; a possible D gene is TRBD1 (6 bases). Germline loops: CDR1 MNHNS, CDR2 SASEGT. V lost 2 bases to trimming and J lost 5 bases, with 12 bases between them. The CDR3 runs 14 residues. The CDR3 region is CASSEHGTTYGYTF. In DNA form, the CDR3 reads TGTGCCAGCAGTGAACACGGGACAACTTATGGCTACACCTTC.

The rearrangement links TRBV5-6 to TRBJ1-1, with D possibly TRBD1 on 5 matching bases. With 2 bases removed from V and 10 bases from J, the gap between germline ends came to 21 bases. The germline V gene encodes CDR1 SGHDT and CDR2 YYEEEE. The CDR3 runs to 15 residues. This CDR3 is CASSFSYQGYDGAFF. The CDR3 DNA is TGTGCCAGCAGCTTCTCCTACCAGGGTTACGACGGAGCTTTCTTT.

Only a few counts were recorded for this clone. The gene calls are TRBV27 and TRBJ1-6; 8 bases match TRBD1. Germline V CDR1 and CDR2: MNHEY, SMNVEV (reference sequence). The CDR3 loop spans 16 amino acids. The V gene end was trimmed by 4 bases and the J gene end by 6 bases; junction bases not matched to a gene: 8. The CDR3 is CASSSEGQDFNSPLHF. The CDR3 DNA reads TGTGCCAGCAGTTCGGAGGGACAGGACTTTAATTCACCCCTCCACTTT.

This clone has more than one count but fewer than ten. The chain recombines TRBV28 with TRBJ1-2; 7 nucleotides match TRBD1. V lost 5 bases, J lost 3 bases, and 18 bases stayed unmatched. Germline V gene data show CDR1 as MDHEN and CDR2 as SYDVKM. The CDR3 covers 18 residues. CDR3 in DNA: TGTGCCAGCAGTAGCCCACCATATTCGGACAGGAGTGACTATGGCTACACCTTC. It encodes CASSSPPYSDRSDYGYTF.

V gene TRBV27 combines with J gene TRBJ2-7, with D possibly TRBD2 on 6 matching bases. V was clipped by 6 bases and J by 5 bases, with 20 bases between them. The CDR3 covers 15 residues. The germline V gene has CDR1 MNHEY and CDR2 SMNVEV (reference sequence). The DNA for the CDR3 is TGTGCCAGCAGCTGGAGGATAGGGAGGTCCGACGAGCAGTACTTC. Protein product: CASSWRIGRSDEQYF.

The chain couples TRBV7-3 to TRBJ1-1, with D perhaps matching TRBD1 (6 bases). V lost 3 bases and J lost 0, with 8 bases in between. This CDR3 contains 14 residues. Germline lookup yields CDR1 SGHTA and CDR2 FQGTGA. CDR3 DNA sequence: TGTGCCAGCAGCTTGGGGGCCGTGAACACTGAAGCTTTCTTT. Translating it yields CASSLGAVNTEAFF.

This chain connects TRBV2 to TRBJ2-1; D gene ambiguous. The CDR3 length is 11 residues. The germline gives CDR1 SNHLY, CDR2 FYNNEI. Trimming took 4 bases from V and 15 from J, leaving 13 bases between them. CDR3 nucleotide sequence: TGTGCCAGCAGTGTCGCACAGCCCTCGTTCTTC. Protein sequence: CASSVAQPSFF.

This clone was found a few times. This chain uses TRBV11-1 with TRBJ2-3, with no clear D. V shed 4 bases and J shed 4 bases, with 15 bases lying between them. Germline V lookup: CDR1 SGHAT, CDR2 FQDESV (reference sequence). This CDR3 region has 15 residues. The CDR3 nucleotides read TGTGCCAGCAGCTCGTTAGGATTTGCGGCAGATACGCAGTATTTT. It yields the protein CASSSLGFAADTQYF.

The V call is TRBV4-2, the J call TRBJ1-2, with 7 positions matching TRBD1. Trimming at V came to 1 base and at J to 7 bases, leaving 9 bases not matched to a gene. The CDR3 contains 15 residues. Germline CDR1 LGHNA, CDR2 YNFKEQ. The CDR3 DNA reads as TGTGCCAGCAGCCAAGCACAAGGGGGGACAGCTGGCTACACCTTC. This codes for CASSQAQGGTAGYTF.

The V gene is TRBV5-1, the J gene TRBJ1-1; the D gene is possibly TRBD1 (6 bases). Per germline, CDR1 SGHRS and CDR2 YFSETQ. The CDR3 loop spans 16 amino acids. V lost 3 bases and J lost 1, with 16 bases in between. CDR3 coding DNA: TGCGCCAGCAGCTCCGACTACAGGGTAACGAACACTGAAGCTTTCTTT. Translated: CASSSDYRVTNTEAFF. Looking up the rest from reference TRBV5-1 and TRBJ1-1 gives the full variable domain: KAGVTQTPRYLIKTRGQQVTLSCSPISGHRSVSWYQQTPGQGLQFLFEYFSETQRNKGNFPGRFSGRQFSNSRSEMNVSTLELGDSALYLCASSSDYRVTNTEAFFGQGTRLTVV.

This chain links TRBV10-3 with TRBJ2-3, with a possible D match to TRBD2 (5 bases). The CDR3 contains 16 residues. Deletions cut 0 bases from V and 0 bases from J, with 10 bases between. CDR1 is ENHRY and CDR2 is SYGVKD in the germline V gene. CDR3 nucleotides: TGTGCCATCAGTGAGTCACAGACTACTAGCACAGATACGCAGTATTTT. Protein product: CAISESQTTSTDTQYF.